This is a list of T cell receptor beta chains from one sample in a study of blood T cell repertoires in COVID-19. TCRdb keeps only in-frame clones here, not all; method: immunoSEQ multiplex PCR. The sample yields around 300,000 clones, approximately 90% seen once. The sequenced material came from peripheral blood. The receptors here all came from a woman aged 40 to 50 with acute or convalescent COVID-19. Both conserved end residues are part of each CDR3. D genes are given only for firm matches. Clone size is not always given. Where it is, it says once, few, many or a class for expanded clones.

size,D,V,J,length,CDR3,DNA
.,.,TRBV3-1/TRBV3-2,TRBJ2-1,14,CASSQAGLGNEQFF,TGTGCCAGCAGCCAAGCAGGGTTGGGGAATGAGCAGTTCTTC
few,.,TRBV7-2,TRBJ1-3,15,CASSAGTDSGNTIYF,TGTGCCAGCAGCGCGGGAACCGACTCTGGAAACACCATATATTTT
once,TRBD1,TRBV4-1,TRBJ1-1,15,CASSQENRGYTEAFF,TGCGCCAGCAGCCAAGAGAACAGGGGTTACACTGAAGCTTTCTTT
few,.,TRBV7-9,TRBJ1-2,13,CASSPIGNYGYTF,TGTGCCAGCAGCCCGATCGGTAACTATGGCTACACCTTC
.,.,TRBV7-9,TRBJ1-2,14,CASSPPGVNYGYTF,TGTGCCAGCAGCCCCCCAGGGGTCAACTATGGCTACACCTTC
.,.,TRBV15,TRBJ2-4,14,CATSSGGGSNIQYF,TGTGCCACCAGCAGTGGGGGGGGCTCGAACATTCAGTACTTC
.,TRBD2,TRBV24-1,TRBJ2-1,13,CATNGGADNEQFF,TGTGCCACGAACGGGGGGGCAGACAATGAGCAGTTCTTC
.,.,TRBV29-1,TRBJ2-3,13,CSVDVNRGDTQYF,TGCAGCGTCGACGTAAATCGAGGAGATACGCAGTATTTT
.,TRBD1,TRBV24-1,TRBJ2-2,16,CATSDAGTGGTGELFF,TGTGCCACCAGTGATGCCGGGACAGGGGGTACCGGGGAGCTGTTTTTT
few,.,TRBV25-1,TRBJ1-1,13,CASSPRTGTEAFF,TGTGCCAGCAGTCCCCGTACAGGAACTGAAGCTTTCTTT
.,TRBD2,TRBV13,TRBJ2-5,17,CASSLGLAGSDQETQYF,TGTGCCAGCAGCTTAGGGCTAGCGGGGTCGGACCAAGAGACCCAGTACTTC
.,TRBD1,TRBV19,TRBJ2-3,15,CASRARTGGADTQYF,TGTGCCAGTAGGGCACGGACAGGGGGCGCAGATACGCAGTATTTT
.,.,TRBV11-2,TRBJ1-2,15,CASTPSGGQNYGYTF,TGTGCCAGCACCCCGTCCGGGGGGCAAAACTATGGCTACACCTTC
.,.,TRBV19,TRBJ1-2,14,CASSISRSSYGYTF,TGTGCCAGTAGTATCTCGCGGTCCTCATATGGCTACACCTTC
.,TRBD1,TRBV10-3,TRBJ1-2,14,CAIRRMTGSDGYTF,TGTGCCATCAGAAGAATGACAGGGTCGGATGGCTACACCTTC
.,.,TRBV5-6,TRBJ1-6,17,CASSVARATSYNSPLHF,TGTGCCAGCAGCGTTGCCAGGGCTACCTCCTATAATTCACCCCTCCACTTT
.,.,TRBV6-1,TRBJ2-3,15,CASSETRMRTDTQYF,TGTGCCAGCAGTGAAACGAGGATGAGGACAGATACGCAGTATTTT
.,TRBD1,TRBV30,TRBJ1-5,13,CAWDRGSNQPQHF,TGTGCCTGGGACAGGGGGAGCAATCAGCCCCAGCATTTT
.,.,TRBV2,TRBJ2-3,19,CASSEGGLGGRASTDTQYF,TGTGCCAGCAGTGAAGGGGGTTTGGGGGGTAGAGCTAGCACAGATACGCAGTATTTT
.,.,TRBV18,TRBJ1-2,15,CASSPPWGVNYGYTF,TGTGCCAGCTCACCACCGTGGGGGGTAAACTATGGCTACACCTTC
.,.,TRBV18,TRBJ1-1,15,CASSPQGGSNTEAFF,TGTGCCAGCTCACCGCAAGGGGGATCGAACACTGAAGCTTTCTTT
.,.,TRBV9,TRBJ1-1,16,CASSAPFVGGSTEAFF,TGTGCCAGCAGCGCCCCTTTTGTGGGGGGAAGCACTGAAGCTTTCTTT
.,.,TRBV30,TRBJ1-2,15,CAWSPPLVPQGGYTF,TGTGCCTGGAGCCCTCCCCTGGTGCCCCAGGGCGGCTACACCTTC
.,TRBD1,TRBV27,TRBJ1-2,18,CASSLKWTGGLFNYGYTF,TGTGCCAGCAGTTTAAAATGGACAGGGGGCCTCTTTAACTATGGCTACACCTTC
.,.,TRBV6-5,TRBJ1-6,15,CASRGKAGQNSPLHF,TGTGCCAGCAGGGGAAAAGCAGGGCAGAATTCACCCCTCCACTTT
.,.,TRBV21-1,TRBJ1-1,12,CASRSIRVRAFF,TGTGCCAGCCGATCGATCAGGGTTCGGGCTTTCTTT
.,.,TRBV9,TRBJ1-2,14,CASSGPGELYGYTF,TGTGCCAGCAGCGGGCCAGGTGAATTGTATGGCTACACCTTC
.,TRBD2,TRBV5-1,TRBJ2-5,15,CASSLNGGYQETQYF,TGCGCCAGCAGCTTGAACGGGGGGTACCAAGAGACCCAGTACTTC
.,.,TRBV10-1,TRBJ1-2,13,CASSSGADYGYTF,TGCGCCAGCAGTTCCGGCGCGGACTATGGCTACACCTTC
.,.,TRBV2,TRBJ1-1,13,CASSPYRNTEAFF,TGTGCCAGCAGTCCGTACAGGAACACTGAAGCTTTCTTT
.,.,TRBV2,TRBJ1-1,15,CASSAIGAFNTEAFF,TGTGCCAGCAGTGCGATAGGGGCATTTAACACTGAAGCTTTCTTT
.,TRBD1,TRBV6-5,TRBJ1-1,13,CASNLNRGTEAFF,TGTGCCAGCAATTTAAACAGGGGAACTGAAGCTTTCTTT
.,.,TRBV6-5,TRBJ1-4,15,CASRASWRGGEKLFF,TGTGCCAGCAGAGCCTCCTGGAGGGGAGGCGAAAAACTGTTTTTT
.,TRBD1,TRBV10-1,TRBJ1-1,15,CASPRTGQGATEAFF,TGCGCCAGCCCAAGAACAGGACAGGGGGCTACTGAAGCTTTCTTT
few,.,TRBV3-1/TRBV3-2,TRBJ1-1,15,CASSQDPRDMAEAFF,TGTGCCAGCAGCCAAGACCCACGGGACATGGCTGAAGCTTTCTTT
once,TRBD1,TRBV18,TRBJ1-6,15,CASSLGQVYNSPLHF,TGTGCCAGCTCACTCGGACAGGTTTATAATTCACCCCTCCACTTT
.,TRBD1,TRBV2,TRBJ2-2,15,CASNQGVPNTGELFF,TGTGCCAGCAACCAGGGGGTTCCGAACACCGGGGAGCTGTTTTTT
.,TRBD2,TRBV3-1/TRBV3-2,TRBJ2-1,16,CASSQEGSGGSREQFF,TGTGCCAGCAGCCAAGAGGGTAGCGGGGGGTCACGAGAGCAGTTCTTC
.,TRBD2,TRBV27,TRBJ2-1,17,CASSLFGAGGQYNEQFF,TGTGCCAGCAGTTTATTCGGGGCGGGGGGCCAGTACAATGAGCAGTTCTTC
.,.,TRBV9,TRBJ1-5,14,CASSPGQPNQPQHF,TGTGCCAGCAGCCCCGGACAGCCCAATCAGCCCCAGCATTTT
.,.,TRBV27,TRBJ2-1,14,CASSFAGNPPEQFF,TGTGCCAGCAGTTTCGCGGGGAACCCTCCCGAGCAGTTCTTC
.,.,TRBV21-1,TRBJ1-5,13,CASNQGNGQPQHF,TGTGCCAGCAACCAGGGAAATGGTCAGCCCCAGCATTTT
.,TRBD1,TRBV2,TRBJ1-5,13,CASNRQGGQPQHF,TGTGCCAGCAACCGACAGGGGGGTCAGCCCCAGCATTTT
.,TRBD1,TRBV2,TRBJ1-3,17,CASSERDRGRLGNTIYF,TGTGCCAGCAGTGAACGGGACAGGGGGCGCTTGGGAAACACCATATATTTT
once,TRBD1,TRBV3-1/TRBV3-2,TRBJ1-2,15,CASSPERGRNYGYTF,TGTGCCAGCAGCCCTGAAAGGGGGCGGAACTATGGCTACACCTTC
.,.,TRBV4-1,TRBJ1-2,18,CASSQDPQGSQTNYGYTF,TGCGCCAGCAGCCAAGATCCGCAGGGTTCCCAAACTAACTATGGCTACACCTTC
.,.,TRBV7-9,TRBJ1-2,15,CASSLGAHLNYGYTF,TGTGCCAGCAGCTTAGGCGCCCACCTTAACTATGGCTACACCTTC
.,.,TRBV27,TRBJ2-4,19,CASSSLQAWGDLAKNIQYF,TGTGCCAGCAGTTCCCTCCAAGCATGGGGGGACCTAGCCAAAAACATTCAGTACTTC
.,.,TRBV5-1,TRBJ1-2,13,CASSLDSPYGYTF,TGCGCCAGCAGCTTGGACAGCCCATATGGCTACACCTTC
.,.,TRBV5-1,TRBJ1-2,16,CASSGVAGLMAYGYTF,TGCGCCAGCAGCGGGGTCGCGGGTCTCATGGCCTATGGCTACACCTTC
.,.,TRBV6-4,TRBJ2-2,13,CASSSGAAGELFF,TGTGCCAGCAGCAGTGGGGCCGCCGGGGAGCTGTTTTTT
.,TRBD1,TRBV5-1,TRBJ1-1,16,CASSLRDRGRNTEAFF,TGCGCCAGCAGCTTAAGGGACAGGGGCCGGAACACTGAAGCTTTCTTT
.,TRBD1,TRBV9,TRBJ1-2,15,CASSAAGGETEGYTF,TGTGCCAGCAGCGCAGCAGGGGGCGAAACGGAGGGCTACACCTTC